This TCR beta chain was identified in a study of early T cells in non-severe SARS-CoV-2 infection. CDR1 is LGHNA, CDR2 YSLEER, per germline. The CDR3 runs 13 residues. Trimming pared 3 bases from V and 4 bases from J, leaving 9 bases between. This clonotype was picked up many times. Attachment of unique molecular identifiers was made to individual cDNA molecules. TCRdb re-called the 5' RACE reads through MiXCR, storing one row per CDR3 protein. The table shows roughly 34,000 distinct CDR3 sequences, with 7.1% occurring only once. V usage is TRBV4-3 and J usage is TRBJ2-5; D is unresolved. The TCR was taken from an adult who was a healthcare worker with PCR-confirmed SARS-CoV-2 infection or an uninfected control (not recorded which). Sample: whole blood, taken at baseline. CDR3 protein: CASSHTWGETQYF. The CDR3 bases are TGCGCCAGCAGCCACACATGGGGAGAGACCCAGTACTTC.